These T cell receptor beta chains were read from a single sample in a study of blood T cell repertoires in COVID-19. The repertoire was sequenced with immunoSEQ multiplex PCR; TCRdb's copy has only in-frame clones and lacks some. This table holds 350,000 to 450,000 clones, more than 75% found once. Sample: peripheral blood. These receptor sequences come from a human donor in a cohort sampled during active COVID-19. Each CDR3 is given with its conserved first and last residue. Fields, in order: D gene, J gene, V gene, clone size, CDR3 protein, CDR3 DNA. The D gene is left open where the match is weak. The size of a clone is reported for some rows only, either as once, few or many, or as a class for expanded clones.

>NA|TRBJ2-1|TRBV11-3|NA
CASSQVLADEQFF
TGTGCCAGCAGCCAGGTACTAGCAGATGAGCAGTTCTTC
>NA|TRBJ2-7|TRBV24-1|NA
CATSDSRTVKNEQYF
TGTGCCACCAGTGATTCAAGGACAGTAAAGAACGAGCAGTACTTC
>NA|TRBJ2-1|TRBV7-6|NA
CASSLVGSRGEQFF
TGTGCCAGCAGCTTAGTTGGGAGCCGTGGTGAGCAGTTCTTC
>NA|TRBJ2-1|TRBV2|NA
CASQGHIQQGEQFF
TGTGCCAGCCAGGGCCACATCCAGCAAGGCGAGCAGTTCTTC
>TRBD1|TRBJ1-4|TRBV30|NA
CAWSVGTVNEKLFF
TGTGCCTGGAGTGTGGGGACAGTTAATGAAAAACTGTTTTTT
>NA|TRBJ1-3|TRBV19|NA
CASSSDYVPSGNTIYF
TGTGCCAGTAGTAGCGATTATGTTCCCTCTGGAAACACCATATATTTT
>TRBD1|TRBJ2-7|TRBV25-1|few
CASSSLRQGYEQYF
TGTGCCAGCAGTTCGCTCCGACAGGGCTACGAGCAGTACTTC
>NA|TRBJ2-1|TRBV5-8|NA
CASSQFWAGGSYNEQFF
TGTGCCAGCAGCCAATTTTGGGCGGGCGGCTCCTACAATGAGCAGTTCTTC
>TRBD2|TRBJ2-1|TRBV11-2|NA
CASSPRASGRGYNEQFF
TGTGCCAGCAGCCCCCGAGCTAGCGGGAGGGGCTACAATGAGCAGTTCTTC
>NA|TRBJ1-4|TRBV27|NA
CASSSPGSRTLFF
TGTGCCAGCAGTTCCCCAGGGTCCCGAACACTGTTTTTT
>TRBD1|TRBJ1-2|TRBV24-1|NA
CATSDPTGGRGYTF
TGTGCCACCAGTGATCCTACAGGGGGCAGGGGCTACACCTTC
>NA|TRBJ2-1|TRBV6-5|NA
CASSQTANEQFF
TGTGCCAGCAGCCAGACAGCGAATGAGCAGTTCTTC
>NA|TRBJ2-5|TRBV28|few
CASSPNPRREETQYF
TGTGCCAGCAGTCCCAACCCCAGGCGGGAAGAGACCCAGTACTTC
>NA|TRBJ2-7|TRBV7-9|NA
CASSQEAGVTYEQYF
TGTGCCAGCAGCCAAGAGGCAGGGGTGACCTACGAGCAGTACTTC
>NA|TRBJ1-2|TRBV6-5|NA
CASSDQARYGYTF
TGTGCCAGCTCAGATCAGGCCAGATATGGCTACACCTTC
>TRBD2|TRBJ2-1|TRBV18|NA
CASSPPRAGGGDEQFF
TGTGCCAGCTCCCCGCCACGGGCGGGAGGTGGCGATGAGCAGTTCTTC
>NA|TRBJ2-1|TRBV5-1|once
CASSRRDTSSYNEQFF
TGCGCCAGCAGCCGCCGGGACACGAGCTCCTACAATGAGCAGTTCTTC
>TRBD1|TRBJ1-1|TRBV28|few
CASSVTGGGLGTEAFF
TGTGCCAGCAGTGTGACAGGGGGCGGATTGGGGACTGAAGCTTTCTTT
>TRBD1|TRBJ1-1|TRBV18|NA
CASSAGTGGRSTEAFF
TGTGCCAGCTCAGCGGGGACAGGGGGCCGGAGCACTGAAGCTTTCTTT
>TRBD1|TRBJ1-1|TRBV29-1|NA
CSVTGRGPTMNTEAFF
TGCAGCGTAACCGGTAGGGGGCCTACGATGAACACTGAAGCTTTCTTT
>TRBD2|TRBJ2-1|TRBV11-2|NA
CASSLEPGDYYNEQFF
TGTGCCAGCAGCTTAGAACCGGGGGACTATTACAATGAGCAGTTCTTC
>NA|TRBJ1-1|TRBV4-1|NA
CASSFRGLTEAFF
TGCGCCAGCAGTTTTCGGGGTTTGACTGAAGCTTTCTTT
>NA|TRBJ1-1|TRBV30|NA
CAWSVPGATGRDTEAFF
TGTGCCTGGAGTGTACCTGGGGCCACAGGGCGTGACACTGAAGCTTTCTTT
>NA|TRBJ2-5|TRBV9|NA
CASSPTGVPQETQYF
TGTGCCAGCAGCCCGACAGGAGTACCCCAAGAGACCCAGTACTTC
>TRBD1|TRBJ1-6|TRBV5-1|few
CASSLVSQGATNSPLHF
TGCGCCAGCAGCTTGGTGTCCCAGGGGGCAACGAATTCACCCCTCCACTTT
>NA|TRBJ1-2|TRBV7-8|NA
CASSLRTAYGYTF
TGTGCCAGCAGCCTCCGGACAGCCTATGGCTACACCTTC
>NA|TRBJ2-2|TRBV4-1|many
CASSQVPWTVTSSNTGELFF
TGCGCCAGCAGCCAAGTACCGTGGACAGTCACATCCTCGAACACCGGGGAGCTGTTTTTT
>TRBD1|TRBJ2-1|TRBV7-9|NA
CASSLGDRDLNEQFF
TGTGCCAGCAGCTTAGGGGACAGGGATCTCAATGAGCAGTTCTTC
>NA|TRBJ2-5|TRBV19|once
CASSAVGRETQYF
TGTGCCAGTAGCGCTGTGGGGAGAGAGACCCAGTACTTC
>TRBD1|TRBJ2-5|TRBV2|NA
CASSGLGTVQETQYF
TGTGCCAGCAGTGGACTCGGGACAGTTCAAGAGACCCAGTACTTC
>NA|TRBJ1-2|TRBV4-2|NA
CASSREGGYGYTF
TGTGCCAGCAGCCGAGAGGGGGGCTATGGCTACACCTTC
>NA|TRBJ1-3|TRBV30|once
CAWSVGIQGGNTIYF
TGTGCCTGGAGTGTTGGGATTCAGGGTGGAAACACCATATATTTT